Following are 11 T cell receptor beta chains from one sample sequenced in a study of graft-versus-host responses after intestinal transplantation. Only in-frame clones appear in the TCRdb table, and some are missing; sequencing was by immunoSEQ multiplex PCR. Among about 35,000 clones, approximately 93% were seen once, and the ten largest hold roughly a fifth. No antigen is known for these receptors. Source: unstimulated CD8+ T cells sorted from spleen or lymph node cells, taken before transplant. The receptors were sampled from a human donor who was the organ donor for an intestinal transplant.

The V gene is TRBV5-5, the J gene TRBJ2-2, with D unresolved. This CDR3 spans 15 amino acids. V was pared by 2 bases and J by 4 bases, with 12 bases between. The germline CDR1 and CDR2 sequences are SGHKS and YYEKEE (reference sequence). The CDR3 DNA reads as TGTGCCAGCAGCTTTCGCGGCTGGACCACCGGGGAGCTGTTTTTT. It encodes CASSFRGWTTGELFF.

The chain links TRBV27 to TRBJ1-2; D might be TRBD1 (5 bases). V was shortened by 5 bases and J by 3 bases, with 19 bases between the two germline ends. In germline, CDR1 is MNHEY, CDR2 SMNVEV (reference sequence). The length of the CDR3 is 16 residues. The CDR3 spells CASSPIEAGTYYGYTF. The CDR3 region has the DNA TGTGCCAGCAGTCCGATTGAAGCCGGGACCTACTATGGCTACACCTTC.

The genes are TRBV6-1 and TRBJ2-7; 10 nucleotides line up with TRBD2. This CDR3 is 15 amino acids long. Germline V gives CDR1 MNHNS, CDR2 SASEGT. V lost 6 bases to trimming and J lost 5 bases; unmatched junction nucleotides: 10. The CDR3 nucleotides read TGTGCCAGCAGGGGGGGCCTAGCGGGAGTTAACGAGCAGTACTTC. It is translated as CASRGGLAGVNEQYF.

This chain joins TRBV5-5 and TRBJ1-1; a weak D match, TRBD1 (5 bases). Trimming removed 3 bases at V and 2 bases at J, with 14 bases between. CDR3 length equals 15 residues. Germline V gene lookup returns CDR1 SGHKS and CDR2 YYEKEE (reference sequence). The CDR3 here is CASSWAGEGNTEAFF. CDR3 sequence (DNA): TGTGCCAGCAGCTGGGCGGGGGAGGGAAACACTGAAGCTTTCTTT.

This chain uses TRBV4-1 with TRBJ2-7; D possibly corresponds to TRBD1 (5 bases). This CDR3 contains 13 residues. Trimming stripped 1 base from V and 2 bases from J, with 6 bases between. CDR1 is MGHRA and CDR2 is YSYEKL in the germline V gene. CDR3 region: CASSQGRAYEQYF. The CDR3 nucleotides read TGCGCCAGCAGCCAAGGCAGGGCCTACGAGCAGTACTTC.

V gene TRBV5-1 combines with J gene TRBJ2-7; 7 nucleotides align to TRBD1. Trimming at V came to 7 bases and at J to 5 bases, leaving 18 bases not matched to a gene. Looked up from germline, CDR1 is SGHRS and CDR2 is YFSETQ. There are 16 residues in the CDR3. CDR3 coding DNA: TGCGCCAGCCAACAACTACCGGAAACAGGGGATCACGAGCAGTACTTC. It codes for CASQQLPETGDHEQYF.

The chain couples TRBV10-3 to TRBJ1-4; D is ambiguous. Germline lookup yields CDR1 ENHRY and CDR2 SYGVKD. The CDR3 has 16 residues. V dropped 5 bases and J dropped 0 bases, with 13 bases sitting between them. CDR3 protein: CAISQFIGATNEKLFF. The DNA for the CDR3 is TGTGCCATCAGTCAATTTATAGGAGCAACTAATGAAAAACTGTTTTTT.

The genes are TRBV19 and TRBJ2-2; tentatively, D is TRBD1 (6 bases). Germline V gene data show CDR1 as LNHDA and CDR2 as SQIVND (reference sequence). V lost 7 bases and J lost 5, with 14 bases in between. The CDR3 runs 14 residues. The CDR3 spells CASIPTGITGELFF. Written as DNA, the CDR3 is TGTGCCAGTATCCCTACAGGGATAACCGGGGAGCTGTTTTTT.

The chain links TRBV7-9 to TRBJ2-7, with a possible D match to TRBD1 (6 bases). CDR3 size: 16 residues. In germline, CDR1 is SEHNR, CDR2 FQNEAQ (reference sequence). V shed 4 bases and J shed 2 bases, with 18 bases lying between them. CDR3 protein: CASSSRQVPKPYEQYF. CDR3 sequence (DNA): TGTGCCAGCAGCTCCAGACAGGTACCAAAACCCTACGAGCAGTACTTC.

The rearrangement joins TRBV20-1 to TRBJ2-7; D unclear. V was clipped by 6 bases and J by 2 bases, with 8 bases between them. Looked up from germline, CDR1 is DFQATT and CDR2 is SNEGSKA (reference sequence). The CDR3 is made up of 11 amino acids. The CDR3: CSASSPYEQYF. The CDR3 DNA sequence: TGCAGTGCCTCCTCCCCCTACGAGCAGTACTTC.

This chain's CDR3 is CASSLNRDTYEQYF. The CDR3 DNA reads TGTGCCAGCAGTTTAAACCGGGACACCTACGAGCAGTACTTC. V and J are TRBV28 and TRBJ2-7, with D maybe TRBD1 (6 bases). V dropped 2 bases and J dropped 2 bases, with 10 bases sitting between them. The CDR3 loop spans 14 amino acids. The germline CDR1 and CDR2 sequences are MDHEN and SYDVKM. Full variable domain (missing parts from reference TRBV28 and TRBJ2-7): DVKVTQSSRYLVKRTGEKVFLECVQDMDHENMFWYRQDPGLGLRLIYFSYDVKMKEKGDIPEGYSVSREKKERFSLILESASTNQTSMYLCASSLNRDTYEQYFGPGTRLTVT.